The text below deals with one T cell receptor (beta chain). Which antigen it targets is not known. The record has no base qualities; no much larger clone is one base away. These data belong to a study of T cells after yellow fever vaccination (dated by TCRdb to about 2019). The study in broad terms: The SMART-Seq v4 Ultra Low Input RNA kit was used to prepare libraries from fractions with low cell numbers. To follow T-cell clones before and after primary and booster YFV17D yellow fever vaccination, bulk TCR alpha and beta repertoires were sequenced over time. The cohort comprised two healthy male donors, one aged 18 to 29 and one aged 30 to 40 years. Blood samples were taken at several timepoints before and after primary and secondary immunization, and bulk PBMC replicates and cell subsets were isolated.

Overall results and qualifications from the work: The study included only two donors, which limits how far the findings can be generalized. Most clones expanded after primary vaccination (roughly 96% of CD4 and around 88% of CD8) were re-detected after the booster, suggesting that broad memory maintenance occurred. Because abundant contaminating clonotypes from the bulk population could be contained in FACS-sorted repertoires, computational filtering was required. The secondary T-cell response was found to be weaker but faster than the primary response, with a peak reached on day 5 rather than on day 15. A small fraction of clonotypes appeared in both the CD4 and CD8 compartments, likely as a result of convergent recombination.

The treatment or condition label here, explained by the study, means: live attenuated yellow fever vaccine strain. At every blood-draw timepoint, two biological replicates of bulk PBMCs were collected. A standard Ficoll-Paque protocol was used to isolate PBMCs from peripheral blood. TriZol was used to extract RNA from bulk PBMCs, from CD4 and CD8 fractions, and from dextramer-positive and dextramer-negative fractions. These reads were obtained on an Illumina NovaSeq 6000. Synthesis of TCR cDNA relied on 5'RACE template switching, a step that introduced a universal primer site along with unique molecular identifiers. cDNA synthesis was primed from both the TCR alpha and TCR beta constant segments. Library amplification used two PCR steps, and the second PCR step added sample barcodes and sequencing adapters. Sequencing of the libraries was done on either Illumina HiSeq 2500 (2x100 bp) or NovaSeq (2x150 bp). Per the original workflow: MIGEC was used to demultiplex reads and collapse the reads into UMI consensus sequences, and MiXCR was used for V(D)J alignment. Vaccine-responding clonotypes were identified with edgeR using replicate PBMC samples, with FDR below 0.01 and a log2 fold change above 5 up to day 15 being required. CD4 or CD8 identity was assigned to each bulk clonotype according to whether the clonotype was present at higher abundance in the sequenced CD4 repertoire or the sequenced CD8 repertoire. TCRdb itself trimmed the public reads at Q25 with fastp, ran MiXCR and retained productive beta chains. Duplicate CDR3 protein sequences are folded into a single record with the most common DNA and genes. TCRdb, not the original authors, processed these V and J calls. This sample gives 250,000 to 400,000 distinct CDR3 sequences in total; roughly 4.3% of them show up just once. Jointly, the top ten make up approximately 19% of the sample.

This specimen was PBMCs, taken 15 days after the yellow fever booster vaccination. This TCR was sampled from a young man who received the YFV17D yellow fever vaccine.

The DNA sequence is TGCAGCGTTGAAACTAGCGGGGGAGCAGATACGCAGTATTTT. This yields the protein CSVETSGGADTQYF. In this chain, TRBV29-1 is recombined with TRBJ2-3; 11 middle bases align to TRBD2. The CDR1 and CDR2 encoded by the germline V gene are SQVTM and ANQGSEA. The V end gives up 2 bases and the J end 4 bases, leaving 2 bases in the junction not matched to a gene. The cysteine opens and the phenylalanine closes a CDR3 of 14 amino acids. The only DNA kept is the CDR3, 42 bases in frame from the first base.